What follows is one T cell receptor beta chain and its context. Its target is not known. Documented time point: cycle 4 day 1 (C4D1), after more than five weeks of nivolumab. Relapses following autologous stem cell transplantation were seen in all patients, with brentuximab vedotin exposure varying. Assay: immunoSEQ multiplex PCR; the TCRdb copy retains only in-frame clones and omits some. The table has tens of thousands of clones, 55% to 70% seen once; the top ten hold less than 3%. This sample is drawn from a study of PD-1 blockade in classical Hodgkin lymphoma. The CDR3 is 16 residues long. Overall study findings and caveats: The study found complete responders had baseline diversity similar to newly diagnosed patients.

This chain joins TRBV21-1 and TRBJ1-5. TRBV21-1 is recorded as a pseudogene. Sequenced here: peripheral blood mononuclear cells (PBMCs), sampled before the fourth cycle of nivolumab. The sequence derives from a human donor with classical Hodgkin lymphoma. The CDR3 bases are TGTGCCAGCAGCAAAGCGAGTCGGGGGATGGATCAGCCCCAGCATTTT. This translates into CASSKASRGMDQPQHF.